Listed below are T cell receptor beta chains from one sample, sequenced in a study of CD8 T cells in ankylosing spondylitis. TCRdb reanalysed the 5' RACE reads using MiXCR and keeps one entry per CDR3 protein. The sample records 150,000 to 200,000 distinct CDR3 sequences, 15% to 20% being singletons. Specimen: blood, either unsorted or a sorted T cell fraction (not recorded which). The receptors originated from a male donor under 30 with ankylosing spondylitis or in good health (not recorded which). Both conserved end residues are part of each CDR3. Fields, in order: J gene, V gene, D gene, clone size, CDR3 protein, CDR3 DNA. A D gene is named only where the DNA matches it firmly. Only some rows state a clone size, as once, few, many or a class for expanded clones.

J: TRBJ1-1; V: TRBV19; D: NA; size: many; CDR3: CASIREDLPNTEAFF; DNA: TGTGCCAGCATTAGGGAAGATTTACCGAACACTGAAGCTTTCTTT
J: TRBJ2-5; V: TRBV6-5; D: TRBD1; size: many; CDR3: CASSYETGGPAQYF; DNA: TGTGCCAGCAGTTACGAGACAGGGGGTCCGGCCCAGTACTTC
J: TRBJ2-7; V: TRBV24-1; D: NA; size: many; CDR3: CATSDPISYEQYF; DNA: TGTGCCACCAGTGACCCCATCTCCTACGAGCAGTACTTC
J: TRBJ2-2; V: TRBV20-1; D: NA; size: many; CDR3: CSARRRENTGELFF; DNA: TGCAGTGCTAGAAGGCGGGAAAACACCGGGGAGCTGTTTTTT
J: TRBJ2-1; V: TRBV7-9; D: TRBD2; size: many; CDR3: CASSFESGRAYNEQFF; DNA: TGTGCCAGCAGCTTCGAGAGCGGGAGGGCCTACAATGAGCAGTTCTTC
J: TRBJ2-2; V: TRBV29-1; D: NA; size: NA; CDR3: CSVTIGPSKGELFF; DNA: TGCAGCGTTACCATCGGACCTTCGAAGGGGGAGCTGTTTTTT
J: TRBJ2-7; V: TRBV4-3; D: NA; size: NA; CDR3: CASSQDSWQGEQYF; DNA: TGCGCCAGCAGCCAAGATTCTTGGCAGGGCGAGCAGTACTTC
J: TRBJ2-7; V: TRBV7-2; D: NA; size: many; CDR3: CASSDPGQLAPREQYF; DNA: TGTGCCAGCAGCGATCCAGGACAGCTAGCTCCCCGCGAGCAGTACTTC
J: TRBJ2-6; V: TRBV10-3; D: NA; size: many; CDR3: CARKETGANVLTF; DNA: TGTGCCAGAAAGGAAACTGGGGCCAACGTCCTGACTTTC
J: TRBJ2-3; V: TRBV9; D: NA; size: many; CDR3: CASSGTERDTQYF; DNA: TGTGCCAGCTCCGGGACTGAGAGGGATACGCAGTATTTT
J: TRBJ1-1; V: TRBV30; D: NA; size: NA; CDR3: CAWRQGTNTEAFF; DNA: TGTGCCTGGAGACAGGGAACGAACACTGAAGCTTTCTTT
J: TRBJ2-6; V: TRBV2; D: NA; size: many; CDR3: CASDSGANVLTF; DNA: TGTGCCAGCGATTCTGGGGCCAACGTCCTGACTTTC
J: TRBJ2-1; V: TRBV7-2; D: NA; size: many; CDR3: CASSLEDYVYNEQFF; DNA: TGTGCCAGCAGCTTAGAAGACTATGTTTACAATGAGCAGTTCTTC
J: TRBJ2-1; V: TRBV29-1; D: NA; size: NA; CDR3: CSVAETAPNEQFF; DNA: TGCAGCGTTGCCGAGACGGCCCCCAATGAGCAGTTCTTC
J: TRBJ2-7; V: TRBV24-1; D: NA; size: many; CDR3: CATSDLLDPPYEQYF; DNA: TGTGCCACCAGTGATTTGCTCGACCCGCCCTACGAGCAGTACTTC
J: TRBJ2-3; V: TRBV9; D: NA; size: many; CDR3: CASSVERVTDTQYF; DNA: TGTGCCAGCAGCGTAGAAAGGGTCACAGATACGCAGTATTTT
J: TRBJ2-1; V: TRBV7-7; D: NA; size: many; CDR3: CASSLASRIDEQFF; DNA: TGTGCCAGCAGCTTGGCTAGCCGTATAGATGAGCAGTTCTTC
J: TRBJ2-7; V: TRBV20-1; D: NA; size: many; CDR3: CSAVDGSSPIYPYEQYF; DNA: TGCAGTGCCGTCGATGGGAGTAGCCCCATATACCCCTACGAGCAGTACTTC
J: TRBJ2-3; V: TRBV10-3; D: NA; size: few; CDR3: CAISVAVSTDTQYF; DNA: TGTGCCATCAGTGTAGCGGTTAGCACAGATACGCAGTATTTT
J: TRBJ1-5; V: TRBV27; D: NA; size: NA; CDR3: CASSWGFGQPQHF; DNA: TGTGCCAGCAGTTGGGGGTTTGGACAGCCCCAGCATTTT